These 2 T cell receptor beta chains share one sample of origin, sequenced in a study of blood T cells in healthy people across ages. Then a second PCR, running about 7 to 11 cycles, was carried out with a sample-barcoded 5' primer and a J-beta primer mix. Using its own MiXCR run on the 5' RACE reads, TCRdb lists one record per CDR3 protein. The data contain approximately 1,700,000 distinct CDR3 sequences, roughly two fifths of them singletons. Sequencing was carried out using blood. Every receptor here comes from a human donor in good health.

The chain is built from TRBV7-2 and TRBJ2-4; D unresolved. The end of the DNA aligns better with TRBJ2-7, so the J call may be wrong. The CDR3 has 12 amino acids. Germline V gene data show CDR1 as SGHTA and CDR2 as FQGNSA. CDR3 in DNA: TGTGCCAGCAGCTCCGACTGCGGCGAGCAGTACTTC. It is translated as CASSSDCGEQYF.

This clonotype was counted only a few times. The chain is built from TRBV29-1 and TRBJ2-3; 8 nucleotides align to TRBD2. The CDR3 runs to 12 residues. V trimming: 7 bases; J trimming: 10 bases; junction bases outside the gene matches: 10. The germline CDR1 and CDR2 sequences are SQVTM and ANQGSEA. The chain's CDR3 is CSARFTGLAQYF. Written as DNA, the CDR3 is TGCAGCGCTCGATTTACGGGACTAGCGCAGTATTTT.